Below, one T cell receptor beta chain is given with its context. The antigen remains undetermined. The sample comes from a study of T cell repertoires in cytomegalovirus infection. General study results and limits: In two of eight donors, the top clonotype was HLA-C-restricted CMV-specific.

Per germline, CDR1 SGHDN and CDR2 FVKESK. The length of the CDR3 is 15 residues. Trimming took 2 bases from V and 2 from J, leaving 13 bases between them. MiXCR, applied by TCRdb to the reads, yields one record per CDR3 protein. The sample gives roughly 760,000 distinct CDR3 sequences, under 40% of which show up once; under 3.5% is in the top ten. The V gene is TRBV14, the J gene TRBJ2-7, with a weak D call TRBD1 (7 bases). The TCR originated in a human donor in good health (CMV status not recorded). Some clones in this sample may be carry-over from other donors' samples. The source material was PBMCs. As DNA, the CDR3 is TGTGCCAGCAGCCAATTTCAGGGGGAGGCCTACGAGCAGTACTTC. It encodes CASSQFQGEAYEQYF.